This TCR beta chain derives from a study of CD8 T cells in Susac syndrome. Random-hexamer reverse transcription was applied to about 0.5 to 1 ug RNA. TCRdb fed the immunoSEQ multiplex PCR reads into MiXCR, producing one record per CDR3 protein. In the table there are 80,000 or so distinct CDR3 sequences, roughly 94% of which are singletons. Details on this clonotype: Its antigen remains unidentified.

Notes on the study in general: The TCR sequencing and HLA analysis in the study involved a relatively small number of individuals, as the study acknowledged. TEMRA cells and active patients showed peak Susac CD8+ clonal expansion.

Patients with Susac syndrome met diagnostic criteria that were recently defined for definite or probable disease. TEMRA cells were FACS-enriched, while CD8+ and CD4+ T cells were negatively isolated. Sequencing used CD8+ T cells from PBMCs. The clonotype comes from a human donor with Susac syndrome.

CDR3: CASSPTQGREYEQYF. CDR3 coding DNA: TGTGCCAGCAGCCCTACACAGGGCCGGGAATACGAGCAGTACTTC. The chain combines TRBV6-5 with TRBJ2-7; possible D gene TRBD1, 6 bases. The V end lost 6 bases, the J end lost 4 bases, and 19 bases lay between the germline ends. The CDR3 length is 15 residues. Germline V gene sequence: CDR1 MNHEY, CDR2 SVGAGI.